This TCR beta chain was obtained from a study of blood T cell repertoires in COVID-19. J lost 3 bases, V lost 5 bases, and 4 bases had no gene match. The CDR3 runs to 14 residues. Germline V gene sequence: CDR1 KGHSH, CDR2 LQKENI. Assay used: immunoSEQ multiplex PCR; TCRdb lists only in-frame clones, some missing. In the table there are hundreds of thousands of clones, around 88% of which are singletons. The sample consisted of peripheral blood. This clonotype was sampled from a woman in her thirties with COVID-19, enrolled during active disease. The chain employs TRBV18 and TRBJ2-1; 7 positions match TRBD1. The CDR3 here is CASSTDRNYNEQFF. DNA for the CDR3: TGTGCCAGCTCAACGGACAGGAACTACAATGAGCAGTTCTTC.